This TCR beta chain was recorded in a study of T-cell reconstitution after alpha-beta-depleted transplantation in children. Many counts were recorded for this clonotype. Trimming stripped 2 bases from V and 0 bases from J, with 9 bases between. The CDR3 is 15 amino acids. Germline values: CDR1 SGHRS, CDR2 YFSETQ. Unique molecular identifiers were incorporated during preparation of the TCRbeta library. MiXCR, applied by TCRdb to the PCR reads, yields one record per CDR3 protein. Of about 610,000 distinct CDR3 sequences listed, under 12% were seen once; the top ten hold about 4%. The sequence derives from a human donor who donated a stem cell graft to a child with acute myeloid leukemia. The source was PBMCs from the stem cell graft donor, collected from the stem cell graft. V gene TRBV5-1 combines with J gene TRBJ2-1, with D possibly TRBD2 on 5 matching bases. The DNA for the CDR3 is TGCGCCAGCAGCTTTAGCGTGAGCTCCTACAATGAGCAGTTCTTC. Its translation: CASSFSVSSYNEQFF.